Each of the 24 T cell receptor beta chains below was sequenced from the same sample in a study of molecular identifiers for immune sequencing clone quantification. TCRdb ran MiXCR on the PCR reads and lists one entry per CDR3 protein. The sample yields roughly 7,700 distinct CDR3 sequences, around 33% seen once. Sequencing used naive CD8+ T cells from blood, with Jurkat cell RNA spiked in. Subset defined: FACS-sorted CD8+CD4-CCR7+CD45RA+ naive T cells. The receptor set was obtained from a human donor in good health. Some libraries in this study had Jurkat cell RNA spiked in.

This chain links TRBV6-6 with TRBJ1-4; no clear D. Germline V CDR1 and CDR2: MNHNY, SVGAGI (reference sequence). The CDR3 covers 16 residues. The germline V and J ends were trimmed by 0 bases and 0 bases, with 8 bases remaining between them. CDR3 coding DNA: TGTGCCAGCAGTTACTCAAGCACAACAACTAATGAAAAACTGTTTTTT. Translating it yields CASSYSSTTTNEKLFF.

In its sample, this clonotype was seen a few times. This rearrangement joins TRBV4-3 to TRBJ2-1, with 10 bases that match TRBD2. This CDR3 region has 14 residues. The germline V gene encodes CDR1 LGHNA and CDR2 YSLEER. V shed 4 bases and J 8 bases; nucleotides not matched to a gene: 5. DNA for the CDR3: TGCGCCAGCAGCCCGGGACTAGCGATGGATGAGCAGTTCTTC. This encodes CASSPGLAMDEQFF.

In DNA, the CDR3 is TGTGCCAGCAGCGGAGCCACAGATACGCAGTATTTT. Amino acids: CASSGATDTQYF. The chain recombines TRBV27 with TRBJ2-3, with D hard to call. V shed 6 bases and J shed 2 bases, with 6 bases lying between them. The CDR3 length is 12 residues. Per the germline V gene, CDR1 is MNHEY and CDR2 is SMNVEV (reference sequence).

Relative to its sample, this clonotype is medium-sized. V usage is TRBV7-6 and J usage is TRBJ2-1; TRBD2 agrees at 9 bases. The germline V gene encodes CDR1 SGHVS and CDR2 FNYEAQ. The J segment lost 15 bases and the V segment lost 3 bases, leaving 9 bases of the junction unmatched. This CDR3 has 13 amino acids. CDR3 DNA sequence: TGTGCCAGCAGCTTCTCCGTAGCGGGAGATGTGTTCTTC. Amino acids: CASSFSVAGDVFF.

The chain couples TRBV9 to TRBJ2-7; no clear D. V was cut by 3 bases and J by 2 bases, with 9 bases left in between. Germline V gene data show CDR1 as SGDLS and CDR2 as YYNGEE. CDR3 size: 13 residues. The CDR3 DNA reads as TGTGCCAGCAGCGGGGTCAGTACCTACGAGCAGTACTTC. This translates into CASSGVSTYEQYF.

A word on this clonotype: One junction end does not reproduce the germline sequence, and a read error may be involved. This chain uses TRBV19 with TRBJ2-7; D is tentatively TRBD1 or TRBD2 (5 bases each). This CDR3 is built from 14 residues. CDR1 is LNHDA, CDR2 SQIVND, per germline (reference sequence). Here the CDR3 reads CACSAPGLSYEQYF. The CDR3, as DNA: TGTGCCTGTAGTGCCCCGGGGCTCTCCTACGAGCAGTACTTC.

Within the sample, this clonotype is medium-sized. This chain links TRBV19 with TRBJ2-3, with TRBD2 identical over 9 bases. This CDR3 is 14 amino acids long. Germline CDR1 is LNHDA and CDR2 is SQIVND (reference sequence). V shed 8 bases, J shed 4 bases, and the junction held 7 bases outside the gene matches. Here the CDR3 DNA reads TGTGCCAGTTCTACGGCGGGAGGGGCAGATACGCAGTATTTT. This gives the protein CASSTAGGADTQYF.

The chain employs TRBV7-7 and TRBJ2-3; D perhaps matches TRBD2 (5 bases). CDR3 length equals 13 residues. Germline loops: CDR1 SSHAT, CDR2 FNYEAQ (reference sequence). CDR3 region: CSLLEPSTDTQYF. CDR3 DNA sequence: TGTTCATTACTAGAGCCTAGCACAGATACGCAGTATTTT.

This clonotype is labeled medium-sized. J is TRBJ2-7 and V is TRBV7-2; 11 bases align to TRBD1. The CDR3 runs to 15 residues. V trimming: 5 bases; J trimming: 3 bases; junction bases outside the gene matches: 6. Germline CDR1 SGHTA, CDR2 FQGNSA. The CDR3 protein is CASSKGQGELYEQYF. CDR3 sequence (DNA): TGTGCCAGCAGCAAGGGACAGGGGGAACTCTACGAGCAGTACTTC. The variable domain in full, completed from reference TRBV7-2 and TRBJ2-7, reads GAGVSQSPSNKVTEKGKDVELRCDPISGHTALYWYRQSLGQGLEFLIYFQGNSAPDKSGLPSDRFSAERTGGSVSTLTIQRTQQEDSAVYLCASSKGQGELYEQYFGPGTRLTVT.

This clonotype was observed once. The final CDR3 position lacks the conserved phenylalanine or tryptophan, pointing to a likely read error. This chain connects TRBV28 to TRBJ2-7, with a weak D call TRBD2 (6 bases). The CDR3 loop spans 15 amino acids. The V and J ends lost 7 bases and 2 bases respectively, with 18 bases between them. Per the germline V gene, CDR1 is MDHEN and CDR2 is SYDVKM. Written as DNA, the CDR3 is TGTGCCAGCACCCGGCCCCGGGAGCCGCCCTACGAGCAGTACTAC. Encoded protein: CASTRPREPPYEQYY.

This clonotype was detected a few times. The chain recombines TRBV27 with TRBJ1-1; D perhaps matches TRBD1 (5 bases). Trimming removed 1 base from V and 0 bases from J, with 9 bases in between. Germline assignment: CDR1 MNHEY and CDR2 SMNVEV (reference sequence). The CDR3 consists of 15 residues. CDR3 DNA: TGTGCCAGCAGTTTATTGGGACTGATGAACACTGAAGCTTTCTTT. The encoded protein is CASSLLGLMNTEAFF.

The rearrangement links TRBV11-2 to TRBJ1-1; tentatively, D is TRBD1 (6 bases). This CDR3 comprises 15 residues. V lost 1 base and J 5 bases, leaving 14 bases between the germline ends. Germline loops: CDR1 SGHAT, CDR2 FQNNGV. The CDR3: CASSLVTQGRTEAFF. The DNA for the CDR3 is TGTGCCAGCAGCTTAGTCACGCAGGGGAGGACTGAAGCTTTCTTT.

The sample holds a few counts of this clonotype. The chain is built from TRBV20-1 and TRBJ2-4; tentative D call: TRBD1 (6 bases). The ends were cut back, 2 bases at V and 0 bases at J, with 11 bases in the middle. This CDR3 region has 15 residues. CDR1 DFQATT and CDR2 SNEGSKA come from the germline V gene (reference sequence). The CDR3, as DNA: TGCAGTGCTAGACCAGACAGGCTAGCCAAAAACATTCAGTACTTC. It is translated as CSARPDRLAKNIQYF.

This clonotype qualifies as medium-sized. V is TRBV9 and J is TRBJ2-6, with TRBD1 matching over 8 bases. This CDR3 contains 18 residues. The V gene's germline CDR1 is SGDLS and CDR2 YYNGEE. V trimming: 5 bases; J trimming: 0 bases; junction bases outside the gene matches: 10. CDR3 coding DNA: TGTGCCAGCAGGGGGACAGGCCCCGGCAACTCTGGGGCCAACGTCCTGACTTTC. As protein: CASRGTGPGNSGANVLTF.

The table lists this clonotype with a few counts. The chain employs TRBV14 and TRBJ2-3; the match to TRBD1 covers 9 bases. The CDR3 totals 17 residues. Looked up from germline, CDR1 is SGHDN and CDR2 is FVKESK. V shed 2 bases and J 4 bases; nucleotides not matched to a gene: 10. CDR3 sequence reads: CASSQLPGQGLSDTQYF. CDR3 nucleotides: TGTGCCAGCAGCCAACTCCCGGGACAGGGATTGTCAGATACGCAGTATTTT.

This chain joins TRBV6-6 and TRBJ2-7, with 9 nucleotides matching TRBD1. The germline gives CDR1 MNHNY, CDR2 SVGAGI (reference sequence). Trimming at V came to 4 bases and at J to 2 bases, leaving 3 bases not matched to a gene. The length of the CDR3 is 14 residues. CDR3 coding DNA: TGTGCCAGCAGTTTGGGACAGGGCCCCTACGAGCAGTACTTC. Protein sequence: CASSLGQGPYEQYF.

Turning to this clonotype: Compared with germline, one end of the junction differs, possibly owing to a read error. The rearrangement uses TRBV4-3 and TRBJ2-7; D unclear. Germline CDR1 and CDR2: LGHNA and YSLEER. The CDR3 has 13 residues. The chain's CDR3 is CTSSPGVSYEQYF. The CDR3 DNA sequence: TGCACCAGCAGCCCCGGAGTCTCCTACGAGCAGTACTTC.

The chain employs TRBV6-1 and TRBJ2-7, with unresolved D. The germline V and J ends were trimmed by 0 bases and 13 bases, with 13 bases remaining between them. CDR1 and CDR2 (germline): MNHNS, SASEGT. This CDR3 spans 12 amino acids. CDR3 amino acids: CASSEALGPSYF. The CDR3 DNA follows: TGTGCCAGCAGTGAAGCGCTTGGGCCGTCATACTTC.

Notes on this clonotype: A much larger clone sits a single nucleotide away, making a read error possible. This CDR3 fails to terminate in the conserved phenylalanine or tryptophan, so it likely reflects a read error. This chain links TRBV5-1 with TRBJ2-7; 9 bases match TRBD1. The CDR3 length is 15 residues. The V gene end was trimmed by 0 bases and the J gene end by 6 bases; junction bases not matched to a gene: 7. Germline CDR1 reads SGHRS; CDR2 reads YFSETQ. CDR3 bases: TGCGCCAGCAGCTTGGCCGGGACAGGGCTGGGCGAGCAGTACTAC. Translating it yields CASSLAGTGLGEQYY.

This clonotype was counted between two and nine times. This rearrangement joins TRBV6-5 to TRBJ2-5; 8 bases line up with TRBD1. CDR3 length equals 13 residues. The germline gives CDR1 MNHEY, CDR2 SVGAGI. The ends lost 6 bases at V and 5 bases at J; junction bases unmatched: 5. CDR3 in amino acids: CASSLDRDETQYF. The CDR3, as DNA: TGTGCCAGCAGCCTGGACAGGGACGAGACCCAGTACTTC.

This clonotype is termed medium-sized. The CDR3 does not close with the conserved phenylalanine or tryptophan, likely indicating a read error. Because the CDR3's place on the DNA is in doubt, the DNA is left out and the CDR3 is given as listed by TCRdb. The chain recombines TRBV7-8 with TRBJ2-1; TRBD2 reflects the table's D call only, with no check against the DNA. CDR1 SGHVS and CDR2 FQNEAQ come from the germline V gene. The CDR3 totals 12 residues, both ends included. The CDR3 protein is CASSLDGLVNLL.

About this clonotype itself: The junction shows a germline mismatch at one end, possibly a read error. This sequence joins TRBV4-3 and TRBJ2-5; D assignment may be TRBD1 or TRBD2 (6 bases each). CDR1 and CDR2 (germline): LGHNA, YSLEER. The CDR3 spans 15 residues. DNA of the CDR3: TGCGCCAGCAGCCGACGAGTGGGGGGCTCAGAGACCCAGAACTTC. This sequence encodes CASSRRVGGSETQNF.

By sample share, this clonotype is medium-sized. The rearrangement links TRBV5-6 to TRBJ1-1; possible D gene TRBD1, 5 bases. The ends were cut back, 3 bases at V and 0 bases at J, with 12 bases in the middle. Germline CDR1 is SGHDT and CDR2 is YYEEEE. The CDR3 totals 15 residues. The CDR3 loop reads CASSSEDTLNTEAFF. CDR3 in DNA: TGTGCCAGCAGCTCCGAGGACACTCTGAACACTGAAGCTTTCTTT.

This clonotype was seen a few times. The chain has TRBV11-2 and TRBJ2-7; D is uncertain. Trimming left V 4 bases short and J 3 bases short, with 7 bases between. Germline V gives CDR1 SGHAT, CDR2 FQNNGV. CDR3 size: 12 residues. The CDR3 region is CASSSLDYEQYF. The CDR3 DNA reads TGTGCCAGCAGCTCCCTGGACTACGAGCAGTACTTC.